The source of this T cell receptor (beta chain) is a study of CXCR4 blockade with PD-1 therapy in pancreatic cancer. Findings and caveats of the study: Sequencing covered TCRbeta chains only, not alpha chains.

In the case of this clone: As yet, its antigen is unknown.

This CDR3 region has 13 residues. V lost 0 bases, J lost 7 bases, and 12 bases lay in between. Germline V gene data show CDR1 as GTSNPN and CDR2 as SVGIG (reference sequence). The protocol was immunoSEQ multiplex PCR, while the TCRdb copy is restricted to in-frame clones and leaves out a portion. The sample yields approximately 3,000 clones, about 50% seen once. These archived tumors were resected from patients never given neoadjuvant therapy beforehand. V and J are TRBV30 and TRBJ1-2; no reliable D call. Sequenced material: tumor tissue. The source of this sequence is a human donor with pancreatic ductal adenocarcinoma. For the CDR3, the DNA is TGTGCCTGGAGTGTAACGGAGCGGGGTGGCTACACCTTC. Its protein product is CAWSVTERGGYTF.